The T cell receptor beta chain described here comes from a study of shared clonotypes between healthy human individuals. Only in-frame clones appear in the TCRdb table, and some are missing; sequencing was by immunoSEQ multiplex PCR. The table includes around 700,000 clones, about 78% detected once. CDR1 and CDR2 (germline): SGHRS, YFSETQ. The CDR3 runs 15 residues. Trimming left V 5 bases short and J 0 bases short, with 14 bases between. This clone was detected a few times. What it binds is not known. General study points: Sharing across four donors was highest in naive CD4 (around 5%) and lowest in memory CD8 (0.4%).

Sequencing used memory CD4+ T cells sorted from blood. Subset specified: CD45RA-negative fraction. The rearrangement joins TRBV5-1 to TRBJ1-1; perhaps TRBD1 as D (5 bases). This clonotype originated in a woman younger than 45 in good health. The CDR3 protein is CASSRDHDMNTEAFF. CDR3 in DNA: TGCGCCAGCAGTCGGGACCATGATATGAACACTGAAGCTTTCTTT.